The rows below give T cell receptor beta chains drawn from one sample of a study of cytomegalovirus exposure and HLA in healthy donors. Some clones are missing from TCRdb's copy, which holds only in-frame ones; the method was immunoSEQ multiplex PCR. The sample has 85,000 to 130,000 clones, 9.5% to 13% seen once. Sequences were obtained from PBMCs. These receptors came from a man aged 40-50 years in good health and CMV-seropositive. Each CDR3 is given with its conserved first and last residue. A D gene is named only where the DNA matches it firmly. The size of a clone is reported for some rows only, either as once, few or many, or as a class for expanded clones.

V gene,J gene,clone size,D gene,CDR3 DNA,CDR3 protein
TRBV7-9,TRBJ2-3,few,-,TGTGCCAGCAGCCCTTGGGGAGACACAGATACGCAGTATTTT,CASSPWGDTDTQYF
TRBV5-4,TRBJ2-7,-,TRBD1,TGTGCCAGCAGCTTCGACCGGGACAGGGCGTCTTACGAGCAGTACTTC,CASSFDRDRASYEQYF
TRBV7-9,TRBJ2-5,few,TRBD2,TGTGCCAGCAGCTTACGGGGGGTTCGGTCCCTTGAAGAGACCCAGTACTTC,CASSLRGVRSLEETQYF
TRBV19,TRBJ1-2,few,TRBD1,TGTGCCAGTAGTAGGGGAGGACAGGGGACCTATGGCTACACCTTC,CASSRGGQGTYGYTF
TRBV7-9,TRBJ1-1,few,TRBD1,TGTGCCAGCACAACAACAGGGGGCACCATGAACACTGAAGCTTTCTTT,CASTTTGGTMNTEAFF
TRBV7-9,TRBJ2-7,-,TRBD1,TGTGCCAGCAGAGCAGGGGACAGAACCTACGAGCAGTACTTC,CASRAGDRTYEQYF
TRBV10-3,TRBJ2-5,-,TRBD2,TGTGCCATCAGTGAAACTAGCGGAAGGTCCTTCCAAGAGACCCAGTACTTC,CAISETSGRSFQETQYF
TRBV4-1,TRBJ1-4,-,-,TGTGCCAGCAGCCAAGCGGACAATAGGAATGAAAAACTGTTTTTT,CASSQADNRNEKLFF
TRBV18,TRBJ2-4,few,-,TGTGCCAGCTCACCGCTCGGACAGAACATTCAGTACTTC,CASSPLGQNIQYF
TRBV4-1,TRBJ2-5,-,TRBD1,TGCGCCAGCAGCCTGGTTACCGGGACAGGCCAACAAGAGACCCAGTACTTC,CASSLVTGTGQQETQYF
TRBV7-9,TRBJ2-2,-,-,TGTGCCAGCAGCTTCTGGGAGGCCGGGGAGCTGTTTTTT,CASSFWEAGELFF
TRBV28,TRBJ2-3,few,-,TGTGCCAGCAGTTTACCGGGGACAGATACGCAGTATTTT,CASSLPGTDTQYF
TRBV11-3,TRBJ1-1,few,-,TGTGCCAGCAGCTTCCAGAACACTGAAGCTTTCTTT,CASSFQNTEAFF
TRBV9,TRBJ2-7,few,-,TGTGCCAGCAGCGTAGGGCAGGGGGGCGTTAGCGAGCAGTACTTC,CASSVGQGGVSEQYF
TRBV4-3,TRBJ2-3,-,TRBD2,TGCGCCAGCAGCCAAGGCGGGGGGGGAGCCTCCACAGATACGCAGTATTTT,CASSQGGGGASTDTQYF
TRBV19,TRBJ2-7,-,-,TGTGCCAGTTCAGGGGGGCCCTACTCCTACGAGCAGTACTTC,CASSGGPYSYEQYF
TRBV7-2,TRBJ2-1,-,TRBD2,TGTGCCAGCAGCCCTAGCGGGTTTTACAATGAGCAGTTCTTC,CASSPSGFYNEQFF
TRBV11-3,TRBJ2-1,few,-,TGTGCCAGCAGCTTATCGGGAATATACAATGAGCAGTTCTTC,CASSLSGIYNEQFF
TRBV6-6,TRBJ2-3,-,TRBD2,TGTGCCAGCCTGTTCCTAGCGGGAGGGCCGGCAGATACGCAGTATTTT,CASLFLAGGPADTQYF
TRBV5-1,TRBJ2-2,-,-,TGCGCCAGCAGCTTGAGGGGCGGGGCGAACACCGGGGAGCTGTTTTTT,CASSLRGGANTGELFF
TRBV4-1,TRBJ1-1,few,-,TGCGCCAGCAGCCAAGGACAGGCGAACACTGAAGCTTTCTTT,CASSQGQANTEAFF
TRBV4-2,TRBJ2-7,-,TRBD2,TGTGCCAGCAGCCAAGAGGCTAGCGGGAGCGACGAGCAGTACTTC,CASSQEASGSDEQYF
TRBV15,TRBJ2-3,few,TRBD2,TGTGCCACCAGCAGGGAGCGGGGAAGCACAGATACGCAGTATTTT,CATSRERGSTDTQYF
TRBV20-1,TRBJ2-5,-,-,TGCAGTGTCCAGGTTGGAGAGACCCAGTACTTC,CSVQVGETQYF
TRBV27,TRBJ2-7,-,TRBD2,TGTGCCAGCAGTAGGACTAGCGCTTACTACGAGCAGTACTTC,CASSRTSAYYEQYF
TRBV5-4,TRBJ1-4,-,-,TGTGCCAGCAGCTACTCTCGGGGTGAAAAACTGTTTTTT,CASSYSRGEKLFF
TRBV7-8,TRBJ2-7,-,TRBD2,TGTGCCGGGAAAGCTGGCGGGAGGGCCAGGTTAAGCTCCTACGAGCAGTACTTC,CAGKAGGRARLSSYEQYF
TRBV11-2,TRBJ1-1,-,-,TGTGCCAGCAGCTTAGATCAGAACACTGAAGCTTTCTTT,CASSLDQNTEAFF
TRBV7-9,TRBJ2-1,few,TRBD2,TGTGCCAGCAGCCCGCTTGGGTTAGCGGGAAATGAGCAGTTCTTC,CASSPLGLAGNEQFF
TRBV6-4,TRBJ2-1,-,TRBD2,TGTGCCAGCAGTGACTCTCTACTAGCGGGAGTTGATGAGCAGTTCTTC,CASSDSLLAGVDEQFF
TRBV6-4,TRBJ2-2,few,-,TGTGCCAGCAGTGACGGCACAGGGATCACCGGGGAGCTGTTTTTT,CASSDGTGITGELFF
TRBV7-6,TRBJ2-3,few,-,TGTGCCAGCAGCTTAGTTTCTACAGATACGCAGTATTTT,CASSLVSTDTQYF
TRBV19,TRBJ1-2,few,TRBD1,TGTGCCAGTAGTCCTCAGGGGGAAGGCTATGGCTACACCTTC,CASSPQGEGYGYTF
TRBV29-1,TRBJ1-2,-,TRBD1,TGCAGCGTTGACGAGGGGGCAGACTATGGCTACACCTTC,CSVDEGADYGYTF
TRBV6-1,TRBJ1-1,few,-,TGTGCCAGCAGTGAGCGGAACGGCAGGAACACTGAAGCTTTCTTT,CASSERNGRNTEAFF
TRBV9,TRBJ2-1,-,TRBD2,TGTGCCAGCAGCGTTAGCGGGGGATACAATGAGCAGTTCTTC,CASSVSGGYNEQFF
TRBV13,TRBJ2-7,many,-,TGTGCCAGCAGCTATAACGGGGTCTCTCGTCGGGAGCAGTACTTC,CASSYNGVSRREQYF